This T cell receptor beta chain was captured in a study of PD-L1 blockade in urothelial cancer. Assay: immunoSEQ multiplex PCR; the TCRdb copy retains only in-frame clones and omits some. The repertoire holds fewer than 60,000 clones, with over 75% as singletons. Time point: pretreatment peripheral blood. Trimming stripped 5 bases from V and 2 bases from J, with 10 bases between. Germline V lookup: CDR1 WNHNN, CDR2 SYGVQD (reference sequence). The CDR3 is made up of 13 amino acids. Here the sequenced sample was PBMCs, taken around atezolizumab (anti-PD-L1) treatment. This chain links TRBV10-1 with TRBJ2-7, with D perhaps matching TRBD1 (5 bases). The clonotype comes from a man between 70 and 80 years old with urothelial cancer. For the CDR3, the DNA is TGCGCCAGCAGTCAAGACAGAACCTACGAGCAGTACTTC. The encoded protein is CASSQDRTYEQYF.